A selection of T cell receptor beta chains follows, all from one sample in a study of CXCR3-negative and CXCR3-positive naive CD8 T cells. Following a re-call of the 5' RACE reads, TCRdb has one entry per CDR3 protein and lacks DNA. The sample data list roughly 100,000 distinct CDR3 sequences. Input material: naive CXCR3+ CD8+ T cells from blood. All receptors come from a human donor in good health. Some clones in this sample may be carry-over from other donors' samples. Both conserved end residues are part of each CDR3.

J,V,length,CDR3
TRBJ2-7,TRBV7-8,14,CASSADRGVYEQYF
TRBJ2-2,TRBV6-6,17,CASSHNGPSPNTGELFF
TRBJ2-1,TRBV29-1,15,CSVEDGLAADNEQFF
TRBJ1-1,TRBV5-1,13,CASSFGTNTEAFF
TRBJ2-7,TRBV11-2,13,CASSFIISYEQYF
TRBJ2-1,TRBV11-2,16,CASSQVGGMTYNEQFF
TRBJ2-7,TRBV12-3/TRBV12-4,14,CASTNDYRSYEQYF
TRBJ2-4,TRBV3-1,15,CASSQDGWGTEAQYF
TRBJ2-1,TRBV20-1,13,CSARPFDWNEQFF
TRBJ2-5,TRBV7-6,17,CASSLGLASGRGETQYF
TRBJ2-7,TRBV29-1,15,CSVEGGQYSSYEQYF
TRBJ2-2,TRBV5-6,16,CASSWGLAGATGELFF
TRBJ2-7,TRBV18,15,CASSPSGGLAYEQYF
TRBJ2-1,TRBV29-1,14,CSVSEGGSYNEQFF
TRBJ1-2,TRBV4-2,17,CASSQDVRTGPYYGYTF
TRBJ1-2,TRBV14,18,CASSQPAAAVPANYGYTF
TRBJ2-1,TRBV4-1,15,CASSRRGASDNEQFF
TRBJ1-3,TRBV7-9,15,CASSLTGDPGNTIYF
TRBJ2-1,TRBV12-3/TRBV12-4,15,CASSPGGRELVEQFF
TRBJ1-1,TRBV7-9,14,CASRAGGGWTEDFF
TRBJ2-7,TRBV7-2,15,CASSLAGGEGYEQYF
TRBJ2-4,TRBV5-5,15,CASSLYPGSENIQYF
TRBJ2-4,TRBV6-6,12,CASSISGDVQYF
TRBJ2-1,TRBV29-1,13,CSGLATLKGEQFF
TRBJ2-1,TRBV6-5,16,CASSTLQQEAYNEQFF
TRBJ1-1,TRBV12-3/TRBV12-4,14,CASSPLGLNTEAFF
TRBJ2-5,TRBV11-2,14,CASSSPAVQETQYF
TRBJ1-6,TRBV7-8,15,CASSLMDRGNSPLHF
TRBJ2-7,TRBV5-6,15,CASSLPGQGTYEQYF